These 26 T cell receptor beta chains were all obtained from the same sample, sequenced in a study of blood T cells in healthy people across ages. For the second PCR, which ran for about 6 to 11 cycles, a sample-barcoded 5' primer and a J-beta primer mix were used. TCRdb fed the 5' RACE reads into MiXCR, producing one record per CDR3 protein. The sample has 720,000 or so distinct CDR3 sequences, 40% to 45% seen once. Sequencing was performed on blood. The source is a man of 80 years or more in good health.

The J gene is TRBJ2-3, the V gene TRBV12-3 or TRBV12-4; 9 bases map to TRBD1. V lost 6 bases, J lost 3 bases, and 13 bases stayed unmatched. The CDR3 length is 17 residues. CDR3 nucleotides: TGTGCCAGCAGCCACAGGGGGCGCATCTCTATGACAGATACGCAGTATTTT. Protein: CASSHRGRISMTDTQYF.

This chain uses TRBV14 with TRBJ1-2; 11 bases align to TRBD1. CDR1 and CDR2 (germline): SGHDN, FVKESK. The CDR3 spans 17 residues. The ends lost 2 bases at V and 5 bases at J; junction bases unmatched: 10. Written as DNA, the CDR3 is TGTGCCAGCAGCCAACGGACAGGGGGCCCTTTGTCTTATGGCTACACCTTC. It encodes CASSQRTGGPLSYGYTF.

This clonotype has more than one count but fewer than ten. The chain recombines TRBV5-5 with TRBJ1-1; the D gene is possibly TRBD1 (6 bases). Trimming took off 4 bases at V and 9 bases at J, with 19 bases between the two ends. The length of the CDR3 is 14 residues. The germline V gene encodes CDR1 SGHKS and CDR2 YYEKEE (reference sequence). CDR3 nucleotides: TGTGCCAGCAGCCCAACTACCGGACAGAGCCAAGCTTTCTTT. The encoded protein is CASSPTTGQSQAFF.

This clonotype was seen a handful of times. CDR3 nucleotide sequence: TGTGCCAGCAGCGTCCGAGACAGGCCCCTCCAAGAGACCCAGTACTTC. Its translation is CASSVRDRPLQETQYF. The chain recombines TRBV9 with TRBJ2-5, with a tentative D call TRBD1 (6 bases). The V and J ends lost 2 bases and 1 base respectively, with 15 bases between them. Germline loops: CDR1 SGDLS, CDR2 YYNGEE. The CDR3 loop spans 16 amino acids.

This clonotype was found a few times. The chain recombines TRBV7-9 with TRBJ2-1; D is unresolved. Trimming shortened V by 3 bases and J by 9 bases, and 6 bases separated the two germline ends. Germline V gene data show CDR1 as SEHNR and CDR2 as FQNEAQ (reference sequence). The CDR3 extends over 11 amino acids. CDR3 sequence reads: CASSLTFEQFF. In DNA, the CDR3 is TGTGCCAGCAGCTTGACTTTTGAGCAGTTCTTC.

The chain carries TRBV6-2 or TRBV6-3 and TRBJ2-1; D tentatively reads TRBD1 or TRBD2 (6 bases each). The CDR3 runs to 15 residues. Germline CDR1 and CDR2: MNHEY and SVGEGT. With 6 bases removed from V and 4 bases from J, the gap between germline ends came to 16 bases. This CDR3 reads CASRISGGRYNEQFF. CDR3 sequence (DNA): TGTGCCAGCAGGATAAGTGGGGGGCGGTACAATGAGCAGTTCTTC.

Worth noting for this clonotype: One junction end disagrees with the germline gene, perhaps due to a read error. The chain uses TRBV6-2 or TRBV6-3 and TRBJ1-1; 8 bases are shared with TRBD1. CDR1 is MNHEY, CDR2 SVGEGT, per germline. The CDR3 is made up of 17 amino acids. The CDR3 DNA is TGTGCCGGCAGTTACTCGGGACAGGTGGGGAGGAACACTGAAGCTTTCTTT. This sequence encodes CAGSYSGQVGRNTEAFF.

The V gene is TRBV3-1, the J gene TRBJ1-2; D not resolved. Trimming shortened V by 2 bases and J by 4 bases, and 11 bases separated the two germline ends. There are 14 residues in the CDR3. The germline gives CDR1 LGHDT, CDR2 YNNKEL (reference sequence). CDR3: CASSQSQRSYGYTF. In DNA form, the CDR3 reads TGTGCCAGCAGCCAAAGCCAGAGATCCTATGGCTACACCTTC.

This clonotype was counted only a few times. This chain joins TRBV21-1 and TRBJ2-3; TRBD1 was called by the table and not checked on the DNA. TRBV21-1 is a recognized pseudogene. This CDR3 comprises 17 residues. CDR3 amino acids: CASSKDDRVLLSDTQYF. DNA for the CDR3: TGTGCCAGCAGCAAAGACGACAGGGTCCTACTCTCAGATACGCAGTATTTT.

This clonotype was recorded a few times. The V call is TRBV9, the J call TRBJ2-1, with D perhaps matching TRBD1 (5 bases). Trimming took 0 bases from V and 4 from J, leaving 11 bases between them. CDR3 size: 15 residues. Germline loops: CDR1 SGDLS, CDR2 YYNGEE. The CDR3, as DNA: TGTGCCAGCAGCGTAGCTTGGAGACAGTACAATGAGCAGTTCTTC. Translation: CASSVAWRQYNEQFF. Looking up the rest from reference TRBV9 and TRBJ2-1 gives the full variable domain: DSGVTQTPKHLITATGQRVTLRCSPRSGDLSVYWYQQSLDQGLQFLIQYYNGEERAKGNILERFSAQQFPDLHSELNLSSLELGDSALYFCASSVAWRQYNEQFFGPGTRLTVL.

J is TRBJ1-5 and V is TRBV4-3; TRBD1 is a possible D gene (6 bases). The CDR3 is 15 residues long. Germline loops: CDR1 LGHNA, CDR2 YSLEER. Trimming pared 2 bases from V and 1 base from J, leaving 9 bases between. This CDR3 reads CASSQSRGSNQPQHF. The DNA of the CDR3 is TGCGCCAGCAGCCAAAGTAGGGGGAGCAATCAGCCCCAGCATTTT.

The CDR3 protein is CAISESAGPRETQYF. The CDR3 coding sequence is TGTGCCATCAGTGAGTCGGCGGGCCCCCGGGAGACCCAGTACTTC. This sequence joins TRBV10-3 and TRBJ2-5; maybe TRBD2 (5 bases). The V end was cut by 0 bases, the J end by 5 bases, with 13 bases between. The CDR3 extends over 15 amino acids. The V gene's germline CDR1 is ENHRY and CDR2 SYGVKD.

The sample holds many counts of this clonotype. The chain is built from TRBV6-5 and TRBJ1-1, with D possibly TRBD1 on 5 matching bases. The CDR3 spans 15 residues. Germline-derived CDR1 and CDR2 are MNHEY and SVGAGI. The V gene lost 7 bases and the J gene lost 1 base, with 16 bases spanning the gap. This CDR3 reads CASNGPGRGNTEAFF. For the CDR3, the DNA is TGTGCCAGCAACGGCCCGGGGCGCGGGAACACTGAAGCTTTCTTT.

The chain carries TRBV5-1 and TRBJ1-1; D remains unclear. The germline V gene has CDR1 SGHRS and CDR2 YFSETQ. There are 14 residues in the CDR3. Trimming removed 2 bases at V and 0 bases at J, with 8 bases between. The DNA for the CDR3 is TGCGCCAGCAGCTTAGTCAGCATGAACACTGAAGCTTTCTTT. It codes for CASSLVSMNTEAFF.

The chain recombines TRBV7-6 with TRBJ1-5; no reliable D call. The V gene's germline CDR1 is SGHVS and CDR2 FNYEAQ. Trimming took 2 bases from V and 7 from J, leaving 9 bases between them. The CDR3 runs 13 residues. The CDR3 sequence is CASSLSGEQPQHF. CDR3 nucleotides: TGTGCCAGCAGCTTATCTGGGGAACAGCCCCAGCATTTT.

This clonotype appeared a few times. V and J are TRBV7-2 and TRBJ2-3, with 9 bases identical to TRBD2. V lost 5 bases and J lost 3; bases outside the gene matches: 9. The CDR3 is 16 residues long. CDR1 is SGHTA, CDR2 FQGNSA, per germline. CDR3 sequence (DNA): TGTGCCAGCAGCCAGACTAGCGGAATGAGGACAGATACGCAGTATTTT. Encoded protein: CASSQTSGMRTDTQYF.

The chain uses TRBV27 and TRBJ2-3; D is undetermined. CDR3 length equals 12 residues. Germline lookup yields CDR1 MNHEY and CDR2 SMNVEV (reference sequence). Trimming cost V 6 bases and J 8 bases, with 12 bases left between them. CDR3 DNA: TGTGCCAGCAGCCCCAAGCGCGGTACGCAGTATTTT. Protein: CASSPKRGTQYF.

This clonotype was counted a few times. The V gene is TRBV6-2 or TRBV6-3, the J gene TRBJ2-5, with 8 bases matching TRBD2. The length of the CDR3 is 16 residues. Germline V gene data show CDR1 as MNHEY and CDR2 as SVGEGT. V shed 2 bases and J 5 bases; nucleotides not matched to a gene: 10. Here the CDR3 DNA reads TGTGCCAGCAGTTACGTTCGAGCGGGGGAGAGGGAGACCCAGTACTTC. Amino acid sequence: CASSYVRAGERETQYF.

This clonotype has just a few counts. The rearrangement links TRBV12-3 or TRBV12-4 to TRBJ2-7, with a tentative D call TRBD2 (6 bases). Trimming took 7 bases from V and 3 from J, leaving 19 bases between them. There are 15 residues in the CDR3. The CDR3 region has the DNA TGTGCCAGCACCCCCCCGGACGGGGGAAACTACGAGCAGTACTTC. Translated, it gives CASTPPDGGNYEQYF.

This sequence joins TRBV7-9 and TRBJ2-5, with TRBD1 as a possible D gene (6 bases). The germline V gene has CDR1 SEHNR and CDR2 FQNEAQ (reference sequence). Trimming took off 11 bases at V and 4 bases at J, with 14 bases between the two ends. The CDR3 consists of 12 residues. CDR3 in amino acids: CAVSTGRETQYF. CDR3 DNA sequence: TGTGCCGTGTCGACAGGCCGAGAGACCCAGTACTTC.

This clonotype was detected a few times. The rearrangement uses TRBV29-1 and TRBJ2-3; the match to TRBD1 covers 7 bases. The CDR3 covers 15 residues. V was clipped by 8 bases and J by 0 bases; unmatched bases: 11. Germline values: CDR1 SQVTM, CDR2 ANQGSEA. The CDR3 region is CSIPGRQGSTDTQYF. In DNA form, the CDR3 reads TGCAGCATCCCAGGGCGACAGGGAAGCACAGATACGCAGTATTTT.

This clonotype turned up a few times. The CDR3 region has the DNA TGCAGTGCTAGAGATCACGAAGGGGAGGGCAGTAGCGGGGGGGTAGCCAAAAACATTCAGTACTTC. This gives the protein CSARDHEGEGSSGGVAKNIQYF. The rearrangement links TRBV20-1 to TRBJ2-4, with 11 bases identical to TRBD2. Trimming removed 0 bases from V and 0 bases from J; junction bases left unmatched: 19. This CDR3 has 22 amino acids. Germline V gene sequence: CDR1 DFQATT, CDR2 SNEGSKA (reference sequence).

The chain recombines TRBV9 with TRBJ2-3; 7 bases fit TRBD1. CDR3 length: 14 amino acids. Germline CDR1 SGDLS, CDR2 YYNGEE. V gave up 3 bases and J gave up 6 bases; unmatched junction bases: 7. The CDR3 spells CASSGTGTVDTQYF. The CDR3 bases are TGTGCCAGCAGCGGGACCGGGACAGTGGATACGCAGTATTTT.

As for this clonotype: One base away lies a much larger clone, so this may be a sequencing read error. The CDR3 DNA sequence: TGCGCCAGCAACTTGACTAGGGGGGTAACTAGCACAGATACGCAGTATTTT. Translated, it gives CASNLTRGVTSTDTQYF. The V gene is TRBV5-1, the J gene TRBJ2-3; D is tentatively TRBD1 or TRBD2 (6 bases each). Per germline, CDR1 SGHRS and CDR2 YFSETQ. CDR3 length: 17 amino acids. Using reference TRBV5-1 and TRBJ2-3 for the parts outside the CDR3, the full variable domain is KAGVTQTPRYLIKTRGQQVTLSCSPISGHRSVSWYQQTPGQGLQFLFEYFSETQRNKGNFPGRFSGRQFSNSRSEMNVSTLELGDSALYLCASNLTRGVTSTDTQYFGPGTRLTVL.

The rearrangement uses TRBV6-2 or TRBV6-3 and TRBJ1-1, with D possibly TRBD1 on 6 matching bases. The CDR3 has 14 residues. V was pared by 6 bases and J by 1 base, with 12 bases between. Per the germline V gene, CDR1 is MNHEY and CDR2 is SVGEGT. The CDR3 is CASRTGTTNTEAFF. Written as DNA, the CDR3 is TGTGCCAGCAGAACAGGGACAACGAACACTGAAGCTTTCTTT.

The rearrangement joins TRBV7-9 to TRBJ2-7, with D possibly matching TRBD1 (6 bases). This CDR3 contains 15 residues. From germline, CDR1 is SEHNR and CDR2 FQNEAQ (reference sequence). Trimming shortened V by 4 bases and J by 2 bases, and 15 bases separated the two germline ends. CDR3 loop: CASSSSWQGTYEQYF. As DNA, the CDR3 is TGTGCCAGCAGCTCTTCGTGGCAGGGGACCTACGAGCAGTACTTC.